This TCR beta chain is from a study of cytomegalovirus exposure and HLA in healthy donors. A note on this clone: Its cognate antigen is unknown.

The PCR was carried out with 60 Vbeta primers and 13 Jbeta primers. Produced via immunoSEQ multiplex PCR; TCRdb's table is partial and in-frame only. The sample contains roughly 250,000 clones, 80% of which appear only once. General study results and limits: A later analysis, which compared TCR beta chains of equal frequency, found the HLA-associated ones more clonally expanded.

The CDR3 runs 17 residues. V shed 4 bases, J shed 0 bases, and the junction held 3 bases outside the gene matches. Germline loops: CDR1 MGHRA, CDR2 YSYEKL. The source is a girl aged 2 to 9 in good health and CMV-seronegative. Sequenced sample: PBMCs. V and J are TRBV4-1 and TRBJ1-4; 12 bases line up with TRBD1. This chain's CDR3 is CASSRDRGPSTNEKLFF. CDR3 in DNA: TGCGCCAGCAGCCGGGACAGGGGGCCCTCAACTAATGAAAAACTGTTTTTT.